These T cell receptor beta chains were read from a single sample in a study of T-cell reconstitution after alpha-beta-depleted transplantation in children. From the PCR reads, TCRdb called clonotypes with MiXCR, one entry per CDR3 protein. The sample carries 450,000 to 600,000 distinct CDR3 sequences, under 12% recorded once. The sample consisted of PBMCs, taken before TCRalphabeta/CD19-depleted stem cell transplant. These receptors originate from a child aged 2-9 years with inherited bone marrow failure, due to receive a stem cell transplant. Each CDR3 is given with its conserved first and last residue. Fields, in order: D gene, J gene, clone size, V gene, CDR3 DNA, CDR3 protein. The D gene is left open where the match is weak. The size field is filled for only some rows; it gives once, few, many or a size class.

- | TRBJ2-7 | many | TRBV25-1 | TGTGCCAGCAGCGACACGTGGGACGAGCAGTACTTC | CASSDTWDEQYF
- | TRBJ2-2 | - | TRBV5-4 | TGTGCCAGCAGGACATCGCGGGGGAACACCGGGGAGCTGTTTTTT | CASRTSRGNTGELFF
- | TRBJ1-1 | few | TRBV6-2/TRBV6-3 | TGTGCCAGCAGTTTGTTTGCGAACACTGAAGCTTTCTTT | CASSLFANTEAFF
- | TRBJ1-1 | few | TRBV18 | TGTGCCAGCTCACGTCCAGACACTGAAGCTTTCTTT | CASSRPDTEAFF
- | TRBJ2-7 | many | TRBV11-2 | TGTGCCAGCAGTTTAGTGGGGTTCTCCTACGAGCAGTACTTC | CASSLVGFSYEQYF
- | TRBJ2-5 | many | TRBV11-2 | TGTGCCAGCAGCGCGATAGAGACCCAGTACTTC | CASSAIETQYF
- | TRBJ2-7 | few | TRBV28 | TGTGCCAGCAGTTTACCCTCCCAGGGAGTCTCCTACGAGCAGTACTTC | CASSLPSQGVSYEQYF
- | TRBJ2-7 | many | TRBV4-3 | TGCGCCAGCAGCCAAGAGTTCCCTGGGGACGGGCAGTACTTC | CASSQEFPGDGQYF
TRBD2 | TRBJ2-1 | many | TRBV6-2/TRBV6-3 | TGTGCCAGCACCTCACTAGCGGGGGGGTACAATGAGCAGTTCTTC | CASTSLAGGYNEQFF
- | TRBJ1-1 | many | TRBV28 | TGTGCCAGCAGTTCCCCGGGACGGACGGACACTGAAGCTTTCTTT | CASSSPGRTDTEAFF
- | TRBJ1-1 | many | TRBV10-1 | TGCGCCAGCAGTGAATCTGTGAACACTGAAGCTTTCTTT | CASSESVNTEAFF
TRBD2 | TRBJ2-5 | - | TRBV7-9 | TGTGCCAGCAGCCCTCGGACTAGCGGGACCCAAGAGACCCAGTACTTC | CASSPRTSGTQETQYF
- | TRBJ2-7 | - | TRBV5-4 | TGTGCCAGCAGCTTGAGTTTGGGGACCTACGAGCAGTACTTC | CASSLSLGTYEQYF
TRBD1 | TRBJ1-2 | - | TRBV4-3 | TGCGCCAGCAGCAAAGGGACAGGGGGCAGAGGCTATGGCTACACCTTC | CASSKGTGGRGYGYTF
TRBD2 | TRBJ2-7 | many | TRBV5-1 | TGCGCCAGCAGCTTGGTCCTAGCGGGAGCTCGGGAGCAGTACTTC | CASSLVLAGAREQYF
TRBD2 | TRBJ2-1 | many | TRBV6-1 | TGTGCCAGCAGTGAAGGGACTAGCTCCTACAATGAGCAGTTCTTC | CASSEGTSSYNEQFF
TRBD2 | TRBJ2-7 | many | TRBV20-1 | TGCAGTGCTAGCCGCGGACTAGGTGCCTACGAGCAGTACTTC | CSASRGLGAYEQYF
TRBD2 | TRBJ2-7 | many | TRBV19 | TGTGCCAGTAGTATAGGCTTTGTGGCTAGCGGAAACTCCTACGAGCAGTACTTC | CASSIGFVASGNSYEQYF
- | TRBJ2-3 | few | TRBV24-1 | TGTGCCACCAGTGACAACACCGCTAGCACAGATACGCAGTATTTT | CATSDNTASTDTQYF
- | TRBJ2-2 | many | TRBV5-1 | TGCGCCAGCAGCTTGATCGGGGGCGCTTCCGGGGAGCTGTTTTTT | CASSLIGGASGELFF
- | TRBJ2-3 | many | TRBV14 | TGTGCCAGCAGCCAAGATTCGACCCGAAGGTATACGCAGTATTTT | CASSQDSTRRYTQYF
TRBD2 | TRBJ2-3 | many | TRBV7-2 | TGTGCCAGCAGCTTATCGAGCGGGACGCCCACAGATACGCAGTATTTT | CASSLSSGTPTDTQYF
TRBD2 | TRBJ2-2 | many | TRBV6-2/TRBV6-3 | TGTGCCAGCAGTTACTGGGTAGCGGGAGTTCCCGGGGAGCTGTTTTTT | CASSYWVAGVPGELFF
TRBD1 | TRBJ2-5 | many | TRBV3-1 | TGTGCCAGCAGCCACGCCGGGACAGGGGTAGTCCAAGAGACCCAGTACTTC | CASSHAGTGVVQETQYF
- | TRBJ2-7 | many | TRBV10-3 | TGTGCCATCAGTACCGAACTAGACTACGAGCAGTACTTC | CAISTELDYEQYF
- | TRBJ1-1 | many | TRBV4-3 | TGCGCCAGCAGCCAAGAGGAGGGGCTGTACACTGAAGCTTTCTTT | CASSQEEGLYTEAFF
- | TRBJ1-2 | many | TRBV28 | TGTGCCAGCAGGAGGTTAAGAAGTTTCTATGGCTACACCTTC | CASRRLRSFYGYTF
TRBD2 | TRBJ2-5 | - | TRBV20-1 | TGCAGTGCTAGACTAGCGGGAGAGGGGGAGACCCAGTACTTC | CSARLAGEGETQYF
- | TRBJ2-1 | many | TRBV7-2 | TGTGCCAGCGCCGGAACCACCTACAATGAGCAGTTCTTC | CASAGTTYNEQFF
- | TRBJ2-5 | many | TRBV9 | TGTGCCAGCAGCCCCCCCCACCAAGAGACCCAGTACTTC | CASSPPHQETQYF
- | TRBJ2-7 | many | TRBV7-2 | TGTGCCAGCAGCTTAGCGCGGCAATACGAGCAGTACTTC | CASSLARQYEQYF
- | TRBJ2-1 | few | TRBV12-3/TRBV12-4 | TGTGCCAGCAGTTTTAATCCGGGAAGTGAGCAGTTCTTC | CASSFNPGSEQFF
- | TRBJ2-1 | many | TRBV4-3 | TGCGCCAGCAGCCCTCAGGCTGGGACAACCTACAATGAGCAGTTCTTC | CASSPQAGTTYNEQFF
TRBD2 | TRBJ2-1 | many | TRBV28 | TGTGCCAGCAGTTTCGCTACTAGCGGGAGGGAGTATGAGCAGTTCTTC | CASSFATSGREYEQFF
- | TRBJ2-3 | many | TRBV11-2 | TGTGCCAGCAGCTTACGTTCGTCAGTCCGGGCGGAGCCCACAGATACGCAGTATTTT | CASSLRSSVRAEPTDTQYF
TRBD1 | TRBJ1-5 | many | TRBV20-1 | TGCAGTGCTGGGACAGGGTGGGATCAGCCCCAGCATTTT | CSAGTGWDQPQHF
TRBD1 | TRBJ1-2 | - | TRBV20-1 | TGCAGTGCTAGAGACGGGACAGGGGGCTCCCTAAACTATGGCTACACCTTC | CSARDGTGGSLNYGYTF
TRBD2 | TRBJ2-2 | few | TRBV12-3/TRBV12-4 | TGTGCCAGCAGAACCCTTATGGCGGGGGATCTCGGGGAGCTGTTTTTT | CASRTLMAGDLGELFF
TRBD2 | TRBJ2-1 | few | TRBV6-2/TRBV6-3 | TGTGCCAGCAGTTACCCAGCGGGAGGGAGGGGGTCCTACAATGAGCAGTTCTTC | CASSYPAGGRGSYNEQFF
- | TRBJ1-2 | many | TRBV5-1 | TGCGCCAGCAGCTTGAAGAGGGGGGCGGATGGCTACACCTTC | CASSLKRGADGYTF
- | TRBJ2-7 | many | TRBV7-2 | TGTGCCAGCAGCTTAGCTTTGGGGCCCCAATACGAGCAGTACTTC | CASSLALGPQYEQYF
- | TRBJ2-5 | few | TRBV20-1 | TGCAGTGCTCCTGGGGGGAAGGGAGAGACCCAGTACTTC | CSAPGGKGETQYF
- | TRBJ2-1 | many | TRBV4-3 | TGCGCCAGCAGCCAAGTCGGAGGACCCTACAATGAGCAGTTCTTC | CASSQVGGPYNEQFF
TRBD1 | TRBJ1-1 | many | TRBV12-3/TRBV12-4 | TGTGCCAGCAGTTTAGTAGTGGGGGGAACAGGGGCTGAAGCTTTCTTT | CASSLVVGGTGAEAFF
TRBD2 | TRBJ2-7 | many | TRBV20-1 | TGCAGTGTCCGGACTAGCGCTTCCTACGAGCAGTACTTC | CSVRTSASYEQYF
- | TRBJ2-1 | - | TRBV30 | TGTGCCTGGGGCGATCTACGTTACCCAAATGAGCAGTTCTTC | CAWGDLRYPNEQFF
- | TRBJ2-7 | few | TRBV29-1 | TGCAGCGTTGAGGATGGGGGATACGAGCAGTACTTC | CSVEDGGYEQYF
TRBD1 | TRBJ1-5 | many | TRBV12-3/TRBV12-4 | TGTGCCAGCAGTTCATACGACAGGGATAATCAGCCCCAGCATTTT | CASSSYDRDNQPQHF